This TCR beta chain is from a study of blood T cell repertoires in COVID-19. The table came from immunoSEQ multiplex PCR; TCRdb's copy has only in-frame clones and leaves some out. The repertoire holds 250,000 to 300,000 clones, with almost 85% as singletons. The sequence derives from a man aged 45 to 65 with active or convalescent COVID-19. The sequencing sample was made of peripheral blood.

The CDR3 nucleotides read TGTGCCAGCTCAGCATTGCCGGGTTTCGCAGATACGCAGTATTTT. It yields the protein CASSALPGFADTQYF. The rearrangement uses TRBV18 and TRBJ2-3, with D uncertain. Deletions cut 5 bases from V and 4 bases from J, with 16 bases between. The CDR3 spans 15 residues. The germline gives CDR1 KGHSH, CDR2 LQKENI.